The T cell receptor beta chain under discussion was sequenced for a study of blood T cell repertoires in COVID-19. Overall study: COVID-19 samples from acute and convalescent phases originated in the United States, Italy and Spain. Sources were T cells, B-cell-depleted T cells, or PBMCs; the material itself was cDNA or gDNA.

This clone was recorded only once. The germline V gene has CDR1 MNHEY and CDR2 SVGEGT. There are 16 residues in the CDR3. Trimming cost V 3 bases and J 6 bases; bases outside gene matches: 8. Seattle-derived patients entered the study during active infection and were followed longitudinally. Original analysis: Reference gene primer amplification yielded estimated nucleated cell counts. Sequenced by immunoSEQ multiplex PCR; TCRdb stores in-frame clones only, minus some. V, J and clone size reflect that table, while D and trimming were determined from the DNA. The table includes around 310,000 clones, more than 80% detected once.

The sequenced material came from peripheral blood. J is TRBJ2-2 and V is TRBV6-2 or TRBV6-3; 9 bases align to TRBD1. The TCR was taken from a woman aged 25-40 years with COVID-19, enrolled during active disease. DNA of the CDR3: TGTGCCAGCAGTTATAGGCTACAGGGGGCCGCCGGGGAGCTGTTTTTT. Protein product: CASSYRLQGAAGELFF.